The 13 T cell receptor beta chains below come from one sample, sequenced in a study of control samples from healthy donors and cancer patients (dated by TCRdb to about 2020). Library method: the immunoSEQ multiplex PCR assay. As stored in TCRdb, this immuneACCESS dataset retains in-frame rearrangements with V and J assigned. A fraction of the clones does not appear; measured against another copy, unresolved V genes explain less than half of the discrepancy, and the remainder lacks a known reason. The sample contains 150,000 to 200,000 clones, almost 90% of them found a single time. Clones ranked in the top ten supply 1.1% to 1.5% of the sample. Source material: blood. The receptors originated from a woman aged 45-65 years in good health.

The CDR3 loop reads CATSRASDSYYGYTF. CDR3 sequence (DNA): TGTGCCACCAGCAGGGCTTCGGACAGCTACTATGGCTACACCTTC. This chain links TRBV15 with TRBJ1-2, with D tentatively TRBD1 (6 bases). The CDR3 contains 15 residues. Germline V CDR1 and CDR2: LNHNV, YYDKDF (reference sequence). V gave up 3 bases and J gave up 3 bases, with 14 bases separating them.

The chain joins TRBV27 to TRBJ2-1; 12 bases line up with TRBD2. The J segment lost 4 bases and the V segment lost 3 bases, leaving 10 bases of the junction unmatched. The V gene's germline CDR1 is MNHEY and CDR2 SMNVEV (reference sequence). The CDR3 is made up of 18 amino acids. The CDR3 protein is CASSFDRGTSGSYNEQFF. In nucleotides, the CDR3 is TGTGCCAGCAGTTTCGACAGGGGGACTAGCGGGTCATACAATGAGCAGTTCTTC.

The chain has TRBV7-9 and TRBJ2-7, with D possibly matching TRBD2 (6 bases). Germline CDR1 SEHNR, CDR2 FQNEAQ (reference sequence). Trimming left V 2 bases short and J 0 bases short, with 14 bases between. The CDR3 length is 16 residues. In DNA form, the CDR3 reads TGTGCCAGCAGCTTAATGCGGGGCGCGGGCTCCTACGAGCAGTACTTC. It translates to CASSLMRGAGSYEQYF.

The chain has TRBV4-2 and TRBJ1-3, with D hard to call. Germline CDR1 is LGHNA and CDR2 is YNFKEQ. With 0 bases removed from V and 6 bases from J, the gap between germline ends came to 15 bases. The CDR3 has 16 amino acids. DNA of the CDR3: TGTGCCAGCAGCCAAGATCCGAGTCAGCGGATAAACACCATATATTTT. The encoded protein is CASSQDPSQRINTIYF.

This chain connects TRBV5-6 to TRBJ2-3, with D maybe TRBD2 (6 bases). The germline gives CDR1 SGHDT, CDR2 YYEEEE. V dropped 4 bases and J dropped 0 bases, with 18 bases sitting between them. This CDR3 has 17 amino acids. The CDR3 nucleotides read TGTGCCAGCAGCCCTATTTCTCGAGCGGGTAGCACAGATACGCAGTATTTT. This codes for CASSPISRAGSTDTQYF. Full variable domain (outside the CDR3, taken from reference TRBV5-6 and TRBJ2-3): DAGVTQSPTHLIKTRGQQVTLRCSPKSGHDTVSWYQQALGQGPQFIFQYYEEEERQRGNFPDRFSGHQFPNYSSELNVNALLLGDSALYLCASSPISRAGSTDTQYFGPGTRLTVL.

This clone was found many times. The rearrangement uses TRBV7-9 and TRBJ1-4, with D possibly being TRBD1 (5 bases). The CDR3 runs to 14 residues. With 4 bases removed from V and 7 bases from J, the gap between germline ends came to 13 bases. Germline V gives CDR1 SEHNR, CDR2 FQNEAQ (reference sequence). In nucleotides, the CDR3 is TGTGCCAGCAGCTCGTCGGGGGGTGGTGAAAAACTGTTTTTT. Encoded protein: CASSSSGGGEKLFF.

This clone was detected only once. The gene calls are TRBV28 and TRBJ1-2; D not resolved. In germline, CDR1 is MDHEN, CDR2 SYDVKM. The CDR3 covers 15 residues. The germline V and J ends were trimmed by 1 base and 8 bases, with 17 bases remaining between them. CDR3 in DNA: TGTGCCAGCAGTTTATTGGCCAGCCGGCAAGAAGGCTACACCTTC. This encodes CASSLLASRQEGYTF.

The rearrangement uses TRBV20-1 and TRBJ1-3; the D gene is possibly TRBD1 (6 bases). The CDR3 has 13 amino acids. Trimming stripped 3 bases from V and 3 bases from J, with 9 bases between. Per the germline V gene, CDR1 is DFQATT and CDR2 is SNEGSKA (reference sequence). The CDR3 nucleotides read TGCAGTGCTAGTGGACAGCTTGGAAACACCATATATTTT. This gives the protein CSASGQLGNTIYF.

The CDR3 sequence is CASSPSLDRAMVGYTF. As DNA, the CDR3 is TGCGCCAGCAGCCCGTCCCTAGACAGGGCGATGGTTGGCTACACCTTC. V usage is TRBV5-1 and J usage is TRBJ1-2, with 7 bases that match TRBD1. Germline V gene data show CDR1 as SGHRS and CDR2 as YFSETQ. The CDR3 contains 16 residues. The J segment lost 7 bases and the V segment lost 4 bases, leaving 16 bases of the junction unmatched.

V is TRBV28 and J is TRBJ2-6; D unclear. The germline V gene encodes CDR1 MDHEN and CDR2 SYDVKM. V was trimmed by 3 bases and J by 0 bases, leaving 6 bases between them. The CDR3 is 15 residues long. This CDR3 reads CASSFVNSGANVLTF. The CDR3 region has the DNA TGTGCCAGCAGTTTTGTAAACTCTGGGGCCAACGTCCTGACTTTC.

This rearrangement joins TRBV28 to TRBJ1-5, with TRBD1 matching 9 bases. The CDR3 is made up of 15 amino acids. The V segment lost 5 bases and the J segment 7 bases; nucleotides outside the gene matches: 9. Germline V CDR1 and CDR2: MDHEN, SYDVKM. The CDR3 region has the DNA TGTGCCAGCAGTCCCTCGACAGGGGGAGGGCAGCCCCAGCATTTT. Translation: CASSPSTGGGQPQHF. Supplemented by reference TRBV28 and TRBJ1-5, the full variable domain reads DVKVTQSSRYLVKRTGEKVFLECVQDMDHENMFWYRQDPGLGLRLIYFSYDVKMKEKGDIPEGYSVSREKKERFSLILESASTNQTSMYLCASSPSTGGGQPQHFGDGTRLSIL.

CDR3 amino acids: CASSEGRAGELFF. In DNA form, the CDR3 reads TGTGCCAGCAGTGAGGGTCGGGCCGGGGAGCTGTTTTTT. The gene calls are TRBV2 and TRBJ2-2; D call uncertain. Germline values: CDR1 SNHLY, CDR2 FYNNEI. Trimming stripped 3 bases from V and 6 bases from J, with 8 bases between. This CDR3 is 13 amino acids long.

The rearrangement joins TRBV29-1 to TRBJ1-2, with 12 bases identical to TRBD1. Germline assignment: CDR1 SQVTM and CDR2 ANQGSEA. The CDR3 has 16 amino acids. V lost 4 bases, J lost 4 bases, and 10 bases stayed unmatched. CDR3 sequence: CSVAEGQGARPYGYTF. The CDR3 coding sequence is TGCAGCGTTGCCGAGGGACAGGGGGCGCGCCCCTATGGCTACACCTTC. Full variable domain (outside the CDR3, taken from reference TRBV29-1 and TRBJ1-2): SAVISQKPSRDICQRGTSLTIQCQVDSQVTMMFWYRQQPGQSLTLIATANQGSEATYESGFVIDKFPISRPNLTFSTLTVSNMSPEDSSIYLCSVAEGQGARPYGYTFGSGTRLTVV.